This T cell receptor beta chain appears in the sequencing data of a study of T-cell memory formation after mild COVID-19. This clonotype was picked up a small number of times. What it recognizes is unknown. Study results and limitations: Whether day 37 second-wave clones are SARS-CoV-2-specific was not confirmed. Contracting CD4+ clones lay largely in CM and EM, with CD8+ ones residing in EMRA.

TCRdb fed the 5' RACE reads into MiXCR, producing one record per CDR3 protein. Of roughly 150,000 distinct CDR3 sequences listed, roughly 15% were seen once; the top ten hold roughly an eighth. The germline CDR1 and CDR2 sequences are DFQATT and SNEGSKA (reference sequence). The CDR3 is 11 amino acids. The V and J ends lost 2 bases and 3 bases respectively, with 5 bases between them. The material sequenced was PBMCs or a T cell subset sorted from them (not recorded which). This TCR was recovered from an adult woman who had mild COVID-19 (a few samples of this study predate the infection). Cell type and time point are not known. This chain connects TRBV20-1 to TRBJ2-7; D may be TRBD2 (5 bases). The CDR3 DNA sequence: TGCAGTGCTAGACGGGACTACGAGCAGTACTTC. This translates into CSARRDYEQYF.